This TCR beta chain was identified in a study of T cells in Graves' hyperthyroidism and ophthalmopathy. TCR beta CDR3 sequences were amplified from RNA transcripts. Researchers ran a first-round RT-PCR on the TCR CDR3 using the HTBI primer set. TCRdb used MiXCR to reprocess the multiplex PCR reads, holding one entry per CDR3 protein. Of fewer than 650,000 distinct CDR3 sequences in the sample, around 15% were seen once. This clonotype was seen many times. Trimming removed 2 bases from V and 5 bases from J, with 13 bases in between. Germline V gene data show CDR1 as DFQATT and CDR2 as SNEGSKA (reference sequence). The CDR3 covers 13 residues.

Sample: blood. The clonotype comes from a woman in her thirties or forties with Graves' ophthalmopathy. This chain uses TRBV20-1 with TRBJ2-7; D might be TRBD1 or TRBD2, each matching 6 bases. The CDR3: CSARRGRTDEQYF. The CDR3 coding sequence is TGCAGTGCTAGAAGGGGGAGGACCGACGAGCAGTACTTC.